The 28 T cell receptor beta chains below were found in one sample sequenced in a study of cytomegalovirus exposure and HLA in healthy donors. A multiplex PCR was run with 60 Vbeta primers and 13 Jbeta primers. Produced via immunoSEQ multiplex PCR; TCRdb's table is partial and in-frame only. This table has over 85,000 clones, roughly three quarters appearing once. The specimen sequenced was PBMCs. These receptors came from a man younger than 40 in good health and CMV-seropositive.

DNA for the CDR3: TGTGCCAGCAGCGCGGGACTATGGGATACGCAGTATTTT. This sequence encodes CASSAGLWDTQYF. The gene calls are TRBV2 and TRBJ2-3; 7 bases align to TRBD2. The CDR3 consists of 13 residues. CDR1 is SNHLY and CDR2 is FYNNEI in the germline V gene. The V segment lost 6 bases and the J segment 6 bases; nucleotides outside the gene matches: 6.

The gene calls are TRBV10-3 and TRBJ2-1, with 11 bases fitting TRBD2. The J segment lost 4 bases and the V segment lost 3 bases, leaving 5 bases of the junction unmatched. Germline lookup yields CDR1 ENHRY and CDR2 SYGVKD. The CDR3 spans 16 residues. The DNA for the CDR3 is TGTGCCATCAGTGACCAAACTAGCGGGGGTTACAATGAGCAGTTCTTC. Its protein product is CAISDQTSGGYNEQFF.

Only one count was recorded for this clone. The chain combines TRBV19 with TRBJ2-3, with D tentatively TRBD1 (5 bases). Germline lookup yields CDR1 LNHDA and CDR2 SQIVND (reference sequence). V was trimmed by 0 bases and J by 1 base, leaving 20 bases between them. This CDR3 comprises 19 residues. CDR3 region: CASSIDGQAGVSGTDTQYF. CDR3 in DNA: TGTGCCAGTAGTATAGATGGACAAGCCGGTGTCTCGGGCACAGATACGCAGTATTTT.

This chain connects TRBV13 to TRBJ2-7, with a weak D call TRBD2 (5 bases). The germline V and J ends were trimmed by 6 bases and 7 bases, with 13 bases remaining between them. The CDR3 loop spans 12 amino acids. The germline gives CDR1 PRHDT, CDR2 FYEKMQ (reference sequence). Written as DNA, the CDR3 is TGTGCCAGCAGTCCCGGGGTAGGGGAGCAGTACTTC. Encoded protein: CASSPGVGEQYF.

V usage is TRBV9 and J usage is TRBJ2-3, with 8 positions matching TRBD2. The CDR3 sequence is 15 residues long. Germline CDR1 SGDLS, CDR2 YYNGEE. V was pared by 0 bases and J by 4 bases, with 4 bases of the junction left unmatched. CDR3 bases: TGTGCCAGCAGCGTAGACGGGGGGGGCCCAGATACGCAGTATTTT. Amino acids: CASSVDGGGPDTQYF.

The V gene is TRBV10-1, the J gene TRBJ1-2, with 9 bases fitting TRBD1. CDR1 and CDR2 from the germline V gene are WNHNN and SYGVQD (reference sequence). The CDR3 loop spans 12 amino acids. V lost 6 bases, J lost 9 bases, and 5 bases stayed unmatched. CDR3 sequence reads: CASSPGQGSYTF. The CDR3 DNA reads as TGCGCCAGCAGCCCCGGACAGGGGAGCTACACCTTC.

This chain joins TRBV4-2 and TRBJ2-4; 14 bases line up with TRBD2. The CDR3 is 19 amino acids. Germline V gene sequence: CDR1 LGHNA, CDR2 YNFKEQ. V trimming: 0 bases; J trimming: 6 bases; junction bases outside the gene matches: 10. The chain's CDR3 is CASSQDSGLAGAVGNIQYF. The CDR3 bases are TGTGCCAGCAGCCAAGATTCGGGACTAGCGGGGGCCGTGGGAAACATTCAGTACTTC.

This rearrangement joins TRBV10-3 to TRBJ1-2; weak D call: TRBD1 (6 bases). The length of the CDR3 is 12 residues. CDR1 ENHRY and CDR2 SYGVKD come from the germline V gene. V lost 2 bases, J lost 8 bases, and 9 bases lay in between. The CDR3 nucleotides are TGTGCCATCAGTGAGACAGGGAAAGGCTACACCTTC. This encodes CAISETGKGYTF.

This chain uses TRBV4-3 with TRBJ2-7, with D tentatively TRBD2 (7 bases). The CDR3 totals 15 residues. The germline gives CDR1 LGHNA, CDR2 YSLEER. Trimming removed 0 bases at V and 4 bases at J, with 13 bases between. The CDR3 protein is CASSQENGGPYEQYF. The CDR3 DNA reads TGCGCCAGCAGCCAAGAAAACGGGGGGCCATACGAGCAGTACTTC.

This rearrangement joins TRBV12-5 to TRBJ1-1; 8 nucleotides agree with TRBD1. J gave up 1 base and V 6 bases, and 4 bases lay outside the gene matches. Germline-derived CDR1 and CDR2 are LGHNT and FRNRAP. The CDR3 is made up of 14 amino acids. This chain's CDR3 is CASGQGEGNTEAFF. The DNA for the CDR3 is TGTGCTAGTGGACAGGGGGAGGGGAACACTGAAGCTTTCTTT.

V and J are TRBV9 and TRBJ2-5; 11 nucleotides match TRBD2. The J segment lost 5 bases and the V segment lost 2 bases, leaving 2 bases of the junction unmatched. The CDR3 is 14 amino acids. Germline CDR1 SGDLS, CDR2 YYNGEE. In DNA form, the CDR3 reads TGTGCCAGCAGCGTCACTAGCGGGGGTGAGACCCAGTACTTC. It codes for CASSVTSGGETQYF.

V usage is TRBV5-1 and J usage is TRBJ1-1; no clear D. The germline V and J ends were trimmed by 1 base and 3 bases, with 13 bases remaining between them. This CDR3 contains 15 residues. CDR1 is SGHRS, CDR2 YFSETQ, per germline. In DNA, the CDR3 is TGCGCCAGCAGCTTGCGGGGTCCCCCCTACACTGAAGCTTTCTTT. Translation: CASSLRGPPYTEAFF.

The chain links TRBV9 to TRBJ2-3, with TRBD2 matching over 10 bases. The J segment lost 0 bases and the V segment lost 4 bases, leaving 14 bases of the junction unmatched. The CDR3 totals 19 residues. CDR1 and CDR2 from the germline V gene are SGDLS and YYNGEE. The CDR3 spells CASSSRRTPSGGSTDTQYF. The CDR3 bases are TGTGCCAGCAGCTCCAGACGAACCCCTAGCGGGGGTAGCACAGATACGCAGTATTTT.

This clone was detected only a few times. The CDR3 bases are TGTGCCAGCAGCCTGGCGGGAAAGAACTATGGCTACACCTTC. Translated: CASSLAGKNYGYTF. J is TRBJ1-2 and V is TRBV9; D gene ambiguous. Trimming took 4 bases from V and 2 from J, leaving 12 bases between them. Germline CDR1 reads SGDLS; CDR2 reads YYNGEE. CDR3 size: 14 residues.

This chain links TRBV5-1 with TRBJ1-1, with D unclear. V shed 0 bases and J shed 3 bases, with 9 bases lying between them. The CDR3 length is 14 residues. Looked up from germline, CDR1 is SGHRS and CDR2 is YFSETQ. CDR3 DNA sequence: TGCGCCAGCAGCTTGGCCGAGGTAGACACTGAAGCTTTCTTT. Translating gives CASSLAEVDTEAFF.

This clone was observed once. The chain employs TRBV9 and TRBJ2-5; 8 bases map to TRBD1. The DNA matches TRBJ2-7 better at its end, which makes the J call doubtful. Germline V gene sequence: CDR1 SGDLS, CDR2 YYNGEE. The CDR3 length is 17 residues. CDR3 DNA: TGTGCCAGCAGCCCAACCACCGGGACAGGTAACACCTACGAGCAGTACTTC. Residues: CASSPTTGTGNTYEQYF.

The chain recombines TRBV6-1 with TRBJ2-7, with 7 bases identical to TRBD1. Trimming at V came to 3 bases and at J to 3 bases, leaving 11 bases not matched to a gene. This CDR3 is 16 amino acids long. Germline values: CDR1 MNHNS, CDR2 SASEGT. DNA for the CDR3: TGTGCCAGCAGTGATCGCGGCAGGGGGATTTTCTACGAGCAGTACTTC. Translated: CASSDRGRGIFYEQYF.

This sequence joins TRBV12-5 and TRBJ1-5; D not resolved. Deletions cut 1 base from V and 0 bases from J, with 13 bases between. This CDR3 has 17 residues. Germline values: CDR1 LGHNT, CDR2 FRNRAP. The CDR3 protein is CASGLDAFGTSNQPQHF. CDR3 nucleotide sequence: TGTGCTAGTGGTTTGGATGCCTTTGGCACTAGCAATCAGCCCCAGCATTTT.

The CDR3 here is CASSTQGFGYTF. In DNA, the CDR3 is TGTGCCAGCAGCACACAGGGATTTGGCTACACCTTC. The chain couples TRBV7-2 to TRBJ1-2; a weak D match, TRBD1 (6 bases). The CDR3 spans 12 residues. The germline V and J ends were trimmed by 5 bases and 7 bases, with 11 bases remaining between them. In germline, CDR1 is SGHTA, CDR2 FQGNSA.

The J gene is TRBJ2-3, the V gene TRBV19, with TRBD2 matching over 7 bases. This CDR3 has 15 residues. Trimming at V came to 6 bases and at J to 2 bases, leaving 8 bases not matched to a gene. Germline V CDR1 and CDR2: LNHDA, SQIVND (reference sequence). This CDR3 is CASRQGEGITDTQYF. DNA for the CDR3: TGTGCCAGTAGACAAGGGGAGGGCATCACAGATACGCAGTATTTT.

The V gene is TRBV5-4, the J gene TRBJ2-6, with D perhaps matching TRBD2 (5 bases). Trimming cost V 3 bases and J 0 bases, with 7 bases left between them. This CDR3 has 15 amino acids. Germline CDR1 SGHNT, CDR2 YYREEE (reference sequence). CDR3 sequence (DNA): TGTGCCAGCAGCTCCGGGATCTCTGGGGCCAACGTCCTGACTTTC. This sequence encodes CASSSGISGANVLTF.

The chain recombines TRBV2 with TRBJ2-1; D ambiguous. CDR1 and CDR2 from the germline V gene are SNHLY and FYNNEI. V shed 4 bases and J shed 7 bases, with 5 bases lying between them. CDR3 length equals 11 residues. The CDR3 sequence is CASSGQNEQFF. The CDR3 DNA reads as TGTGCCAGCAGTGGGCAGAATGAGCAGTTCTTC.

This rearrangement joins TRBV6-6 to TRBJ2-1, with 7 bases matching TRBD2. Trimming cost V 0 bases and J 4 bases; bases outside gene matches: 3. CDR3 length: 15 amino acids. Germline loops: CDR1 MNHNY, CDR2 SVGAGI (reference sequence). The CDR3 here is CASSYSLADYNEQFF. The CDR3 DNA reads as TGTGCCAGCAGTTACTCCCTAGCGGATTACAATGAGCAGTTCTTC.

As regards this clone: The sample contains more than one DNA sequence encoding this CDR3. This chain uses TRBV11-2 with TRBJ1-4, with TRBD1 identical over 9 bases. V trimming: 1 base; J trimming: 4 bases; junction bases outside the gene matches: 1. The germline V gene has CDR1 SGHAT and CDR2 FQNNGV. The CDR3 is made up of 15 amino acids. The CDR3 sequence is CASSLGDRDNEKLFF. The CDR3 bases are TGTGCCAGCAGCTTAGGGGACAGGGATAATGAAAAACTGTTTTTT.

The V call is TRBV30, the J call TRBJ1-6; 8 bases are shared with TRBD1. Trimming removed 2 bases from V and 3 bases from J; junction bases left unmatched: 6. CDR3 length: 16 residues. Germline V gene data show CDR1 as GTSNPN and CDR2 as SVGIG (reference sequence). The CDR3 reads CAWSKDGTGYNSPLHF. In DNA, the CDR3 is TGTGCCTGGAGTAAGGACGGGACAGGCTATAATTCACCCCTCCACTTT.

J is TRBJ2-7 and V is TRBV2; D unclear. Trimming removed 4 bases at V and 0 bases at J, with 7 bases between. The CDR3 covers 13 residues. Germline V gene data show CDR1 as SNHLY and CDR2 as FYNNEI. CDR3 residues: CASSVPSSYEQYF. CDR3 DNA: TGTGCCAGCAGTGTACCTAGCTCCTACGAGCAGTACTTC. The variable domain in full, completed from reference TRBV2 and TRBJ2-7, reads EPEVTQTPSHQVTQMGQEVILRCVPISNHLYFYWYRQILGQKVEFLVSFYNNEISEKSEIFDDQFSVERPDGSNFTLKIRSTKLEDSAMYFCASSVPSSYEQYFGPGTRLTVT.

V gene TRBV30 combines with J gene TRBJ2-3; 12 bases agree with TRBD2. Losses at the gene ends were 2 bases for V and 3 bases for J; bases not matched to a gene: 9. Germline CDR1 is GTSNPN and CDR2 is SVGIG (reference sequence). This CDR3 is built from 17 residues. CDR3 sequence reads: CAWSRTRTSGATDTQYF. As DNA, the CDR3 is TGTGCCTGGAGTAGAACCCGGACTAGCGGGGCTACAGATACGCAGTATTTT.

This clone was counted only a few times. This chain joins TRBV14 and TRBJ2-7, with D maybe TRBD1 (5 bases). Trimming cost V 0 bases and J 7 bases, with 16 bases left between them. Germline lookup yields CDR1 SGHDN and CDR2 FVKESK. This CDR3 is 15 amino acids long. CDR3 protein: CASSQDRVWTKEQYF. The CDR3 DNA reads TGTGCCAGCAGCCAAGATCGCGTGTGGACAAAAGAGCAGTACTTC. Combining the CDR3 with reference TRBV14 and TRBJ2-7 gives the whole variable domain EAGVTQFPSHSVIEKGQTVTLRCDPISGHDNLYWYRRVMGKEIKFLLHFVKESKQDESGMPNNRFLAERTGGTYSTLKVQPAELEDSGVYFCASSQDRVWTKEQYFGPGTRLTVT.